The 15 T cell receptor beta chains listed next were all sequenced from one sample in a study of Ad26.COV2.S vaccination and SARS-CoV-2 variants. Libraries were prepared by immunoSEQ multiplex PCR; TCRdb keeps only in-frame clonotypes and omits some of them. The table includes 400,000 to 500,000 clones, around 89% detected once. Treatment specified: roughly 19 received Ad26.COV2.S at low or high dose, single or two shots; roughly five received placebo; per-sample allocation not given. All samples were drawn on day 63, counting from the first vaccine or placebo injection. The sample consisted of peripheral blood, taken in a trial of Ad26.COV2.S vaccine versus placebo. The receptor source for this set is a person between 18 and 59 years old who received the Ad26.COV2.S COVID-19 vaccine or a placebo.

DNA for the CDR3: TGTGCCAGCAGCGTACTGGGGGACACAGATACGCAGTATTTT. Its translation is CASSVLGDTDTQYF. The J gene is TRBJ2-3, the V gene TRBV9, with D perhaps being TRBD1 or TRBD2 (5 bases each). The CDR3 loop spans 14 amino acids. Trimming took off 1 base at V and 2 bases at J, with 8 bases between the two ends. Germline assignment: CDR1 SGDLS and CDR2 YYNGEE.

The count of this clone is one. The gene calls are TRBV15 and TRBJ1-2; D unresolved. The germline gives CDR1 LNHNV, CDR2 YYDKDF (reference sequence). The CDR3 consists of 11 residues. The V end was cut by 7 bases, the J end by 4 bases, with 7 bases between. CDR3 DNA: TGTGCCACCACTATGTCCTATGGCTACACCTTC. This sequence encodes CATTMSYGYTF.

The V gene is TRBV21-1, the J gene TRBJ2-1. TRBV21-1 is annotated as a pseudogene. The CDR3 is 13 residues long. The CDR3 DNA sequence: TGTGCCAGCAGCAAAGTCAGGCGGAATGAGCAGTTCTTC. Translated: CASSKVRRNEQFF.

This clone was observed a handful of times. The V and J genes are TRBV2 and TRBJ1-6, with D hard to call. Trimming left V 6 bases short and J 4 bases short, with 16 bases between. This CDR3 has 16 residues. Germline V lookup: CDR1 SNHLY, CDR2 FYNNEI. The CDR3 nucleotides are TGTGCCAGCAGGAAAACGGTGGCAGCATATAATTCACCCCTCCACTTT. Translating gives CASRKTVAAYNSPLHF.

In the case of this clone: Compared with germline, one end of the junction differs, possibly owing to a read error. Here the CDR3 reads CASSLNTGWDRRVF. The DNA of the CDR3 is TGCGCCAGCAGCCTGAACACAGGGTGGGACCGTCGTGTCTTC. V usage is TRBV4-1 and J usage is TRBJ2-7, with D possibly matching TRBD1 (6 bases). In germline, CDR1 is MGHRA, CDR2 YSYEKL. The CDR3 runs 14 residues.

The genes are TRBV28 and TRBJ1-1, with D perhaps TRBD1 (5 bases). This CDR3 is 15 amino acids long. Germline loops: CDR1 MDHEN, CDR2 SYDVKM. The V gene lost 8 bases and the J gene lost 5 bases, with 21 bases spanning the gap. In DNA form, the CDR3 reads TGTGCCAGCCATAGAACCCCGGGAGGACATACTGAAGCTTTCTTT. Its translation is CASHRTPGGHTEAFF.

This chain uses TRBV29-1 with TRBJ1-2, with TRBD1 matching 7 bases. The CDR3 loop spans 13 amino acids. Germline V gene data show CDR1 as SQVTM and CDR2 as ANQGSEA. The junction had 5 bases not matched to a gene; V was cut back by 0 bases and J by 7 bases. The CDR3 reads CSVEDDRVGGYTF. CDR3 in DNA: TGCAGCGTTGAAGATGACAGGGTAGGTGGCTACACCTTC.

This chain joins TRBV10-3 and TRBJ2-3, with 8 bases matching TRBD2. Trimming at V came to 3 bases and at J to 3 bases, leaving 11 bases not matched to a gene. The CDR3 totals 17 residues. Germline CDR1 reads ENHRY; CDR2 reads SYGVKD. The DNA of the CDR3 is TGTGCCATCAGTGATCCTTCCAGGGGCGGGGGGACAGATACGCAGTATTTT. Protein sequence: CAISDPSRGGGTDTQYF.

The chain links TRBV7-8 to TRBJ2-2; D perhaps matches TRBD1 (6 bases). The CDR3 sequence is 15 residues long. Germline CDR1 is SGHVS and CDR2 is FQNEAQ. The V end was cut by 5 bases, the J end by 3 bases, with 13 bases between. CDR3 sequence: CASSEQGRYTGELFF. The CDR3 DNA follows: TGTGCCAGCAGCGAACAGGGAAGATACACCGGGGAGCTGTTTTTT.

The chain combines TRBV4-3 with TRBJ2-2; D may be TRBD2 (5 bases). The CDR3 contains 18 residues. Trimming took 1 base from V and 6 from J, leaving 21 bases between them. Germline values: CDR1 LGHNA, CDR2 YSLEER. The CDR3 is CASSQGAIRGGSSGELFF. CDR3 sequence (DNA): TGCGCCAGCAGCCAAGGCGCAATCCGGGGTGGCTCGTCCGGGGAGCTGTTTTTT.

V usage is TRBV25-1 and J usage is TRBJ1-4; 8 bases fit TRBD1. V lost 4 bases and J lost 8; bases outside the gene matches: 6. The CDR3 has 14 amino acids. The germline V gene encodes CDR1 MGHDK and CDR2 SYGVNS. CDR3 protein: CASSAGQGGEKLFF. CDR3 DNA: TGTGCCAGCAGTGCCGGACAGGGAGGAGAAAAACTGTTTTTT.

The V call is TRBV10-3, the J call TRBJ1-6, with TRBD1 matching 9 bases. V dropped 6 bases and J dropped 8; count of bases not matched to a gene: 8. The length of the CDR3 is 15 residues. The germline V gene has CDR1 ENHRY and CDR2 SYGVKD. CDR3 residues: CAIRTPGQGDSPLHF. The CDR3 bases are TGTGCCATCAGAACTCCGGGACAGGGAGATTCACCCCTCCACTTT.

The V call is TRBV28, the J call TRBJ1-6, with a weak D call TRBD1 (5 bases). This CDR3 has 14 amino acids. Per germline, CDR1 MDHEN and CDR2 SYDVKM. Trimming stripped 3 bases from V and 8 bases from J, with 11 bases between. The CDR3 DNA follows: TGTGCCAGCAGTTTCCCTGGGGGTCATTCACCCCTCCACTTT. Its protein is CASSFPGGHSPLHF.

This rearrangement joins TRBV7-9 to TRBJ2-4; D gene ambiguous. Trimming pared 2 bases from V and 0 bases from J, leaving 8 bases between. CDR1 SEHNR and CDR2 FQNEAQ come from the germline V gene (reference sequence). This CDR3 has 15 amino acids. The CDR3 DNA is TGTGCCAGCAGCTTAACCAGGCTAGCCAAAAACATTCAGTACTTC. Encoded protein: CASSLTRLAKNIQYF.

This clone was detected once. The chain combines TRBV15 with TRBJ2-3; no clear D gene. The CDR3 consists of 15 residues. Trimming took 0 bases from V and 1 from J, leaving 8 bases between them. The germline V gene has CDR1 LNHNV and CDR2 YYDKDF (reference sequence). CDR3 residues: CATSRDPPGTDTQYF. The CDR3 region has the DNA TGTGCCACCAGCAGAGATCCCCCGGGCACAGATACGCAGTATTTT. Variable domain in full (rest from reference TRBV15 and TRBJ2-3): DAMVIQNPRYQVTQFGKPVTLSCSQTLNHNVMYWYQQKSSQAPKLLFHYYDKDFNNEADTPDNFQSRRPNTSFCFLDIRSPGLGDTAMYLCATSRDPPGTDTQYFGPGTRLTVL.